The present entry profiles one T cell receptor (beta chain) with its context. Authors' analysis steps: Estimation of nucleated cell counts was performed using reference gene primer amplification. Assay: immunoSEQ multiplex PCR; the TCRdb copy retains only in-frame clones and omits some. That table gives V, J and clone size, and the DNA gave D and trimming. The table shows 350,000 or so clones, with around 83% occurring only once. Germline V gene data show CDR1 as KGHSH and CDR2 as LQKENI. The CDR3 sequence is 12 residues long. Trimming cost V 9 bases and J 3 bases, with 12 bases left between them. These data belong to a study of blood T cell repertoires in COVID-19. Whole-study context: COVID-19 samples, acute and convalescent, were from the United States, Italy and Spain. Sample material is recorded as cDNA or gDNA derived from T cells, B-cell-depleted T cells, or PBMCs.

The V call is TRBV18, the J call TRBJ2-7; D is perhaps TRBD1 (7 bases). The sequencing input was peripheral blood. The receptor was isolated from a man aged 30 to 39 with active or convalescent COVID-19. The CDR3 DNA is TGTGCCAGTGGTCAGGGGGGCTACGAGCAGTACTTC. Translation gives CASGQGGYEQYF.